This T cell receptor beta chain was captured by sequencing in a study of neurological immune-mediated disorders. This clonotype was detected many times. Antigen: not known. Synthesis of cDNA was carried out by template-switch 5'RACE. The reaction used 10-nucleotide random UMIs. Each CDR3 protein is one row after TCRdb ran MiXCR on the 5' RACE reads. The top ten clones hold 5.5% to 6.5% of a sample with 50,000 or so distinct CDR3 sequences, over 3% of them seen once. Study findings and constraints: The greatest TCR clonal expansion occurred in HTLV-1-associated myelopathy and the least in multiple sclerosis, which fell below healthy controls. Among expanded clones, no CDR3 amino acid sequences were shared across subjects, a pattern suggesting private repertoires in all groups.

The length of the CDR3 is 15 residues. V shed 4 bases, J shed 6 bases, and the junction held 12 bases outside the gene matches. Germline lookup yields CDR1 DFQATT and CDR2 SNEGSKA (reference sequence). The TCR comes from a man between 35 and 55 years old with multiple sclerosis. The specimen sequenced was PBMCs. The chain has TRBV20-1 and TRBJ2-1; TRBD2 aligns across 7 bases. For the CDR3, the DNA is TGCAGTGCTACCTGGGAGGGACGGCAGGGCAATGAGCAGTTCTTC. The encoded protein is CSATWEGRQGNEQFF.